These T cell receptor beta chains were read from a single sample in a study of T cell responses to AZD1222 COVID-19 vaccine. Using immunoSEQ multiplex PCR, the repertoire was profiled, and TCRdb retains in-frame clones only, with some absent. Here the sample spans around 150,000 clones, around 89% being singletons. The starting material was peripheral blood, obtained 28 days after the second AZD1222 dose. The receptors here all came from an adult who received the AZD1222 COVID-19 vaccine. Both conserved end residues are part of each CDR3. A D gene is named only where the DNA matches it firmly. Expanded clones get a size class; other rows say once, few or many, or leave the size out.

D	V	size	J	DNA	CDR3
NA	TRBV10-2	NA	TRBJ1-2	TGCGCCAGCAAATTACAGGGCTTCTATGGCTACACCTTC	CASKLQGFYGYTF
NA	TRBV11-2	NA	TRBJ1-4	TGTGCCAGCAGCTCCTTATGGGGAGTGGGAACTAATGAAAAACTGTTTTTT	CASSSLWGVGTNEKLFF
NA	TRBV3-1/TRBV3-2	NA	TRBJ1-5	TGTGCCAGCAGCCAAGGTCCTTCGCGGAATCAGCCCCAGCATTTT	CASSQGPSRNQPQHF
NA	TRBV6-5	NA	TRBJ1-5	TGTGCCAGCAGACCCCAAAGGGATCAGCCCCAGCATTTT	CASRPQRDQPQHF
NA	TRBV29-1	once	TRBJ1-1	TGCAGCGTTGGTGTCCCAGGGCAGAACACTGAAGCTTTCTTT	CSVGVPGQNTEAFF
NA	TRBV6-5	NA	TRBJ1-1	TGTGCCAGCAGTTACTCTAGGGGCACTGAAGCTTTCTTT	CASSYSRGTEAFF
TRBD1	TRBV29-1	NA	TRBJ1-4	TGCAGCGCCGGGACAGCTAATGAAAAACTGTTTTTT	CSAGTANEKLFF
NA	TRBV27	NA	TRBJ2-1	TGTGCCAGCAGTTCCCCCCCCTACAATGAGCAGTTCTTC	CASSSPPYNEQFF
NA	TRBV18	NA	TRBJ1-2	TGTGCCAGCTCACCACAGGGTACCCATGGCTACACCTTC	CASSPQGTHGYTF
NA	TRBV7-9	NA	TRBJ1-2	TGTGCCAGCAGCTTAGCGCGTTCAGAACATGGCTACACCTTC	CASSLARSEHGYTF
NA	TRBV19	NA	TRBJ1-4	TGTGCCAGTAGTTATAAGGGGGAAGAAAAACTGTTTTTT	CASSYKGEEKLFF